This TCR beta chain was recovered during a study of T cell responses to AZD1222 COVID-19 vaccine. The CDR3 loop spans 11 amino acids. V was pared by 6 bases and J by 5 bases, with 1 base of the junction left unmatched. Germline V lookup: CDR1 ENHRY, CDR2 SYGVKD. Data came from immunoSEQ multiplex PCR; TCRdb stores just in-frame clones and leaves some out. The table shows about 140,000 clones, with approximately 90% occurring only once. The gene calls are TRBV10-3 and TRBJ2-7; 7 nucleotides align to TRBD2. The specimen comprised peripheral blood, sampled on day 0 of AZD1222 vaccination. The sequence came from an adult in good health. The CDR3 region is CAIRAGDEQYF. DNA for the CDR3: TGTGCCATCAGGGCGGGGGACGAGCAGTACTTC.